The 30 T cell receptor beta chains listed next were all sequenced from one sample in a study of blood T cell repertoires in COVID-19. Here immunoSEQ multiplex PCR was the method, and the copy in TCRdb shows in-frame clones only, minus some. The sample consists of under 350,000 clones, more than 75% of them appearing once. Sample: peripheral blood. The receptors derive from a man between 65 and 79 years old with acute or convalescent COVID-19.

V gene TRBV10-2 combines with J gene TRBJ2-2; 7 nucleotides line up with TRBD2. V trimming: 4 bases; J trimming: 6 bases; junction bases outside the gene matches: 11. Looked up from germline, CDR1 is WSHSY and CDR2 is SAAADI. CDR3 size: 16 residues. CDR3 nucleotides: TGCGCCAGCAGTGCGGGCGGGAGCTACGAGGCCGGGGAGCTGTTTTTT. As protein: CASSAGGSYEAGELFF.

The chain carries TRBV6-5 and TRBJ2-2; 10 positions agree with TRBD2. J was trimmed by 4 bases and V by 6 bases; bases with no gene match: 2. The CDR3 is made up of 14 amino acids. CDR1 is MNHEY and CDR2 is SVGAGI in the germline V gene. The CDR3 DNA follows: TGTGCCAGCAGGCTAGCGGGAGCCACCGGGGAGCTGTTTTTT. Its translation is CASRLAGATGELFF.

The CDR3 here is CASSSRETGELFF. In DNA form, the CDR3 reads TGTGCCAGCAGTTCCAGGGAAACCGGGGAGCTGTTTTTT. The chain links TRBV12-3 or TRBV12-4 to TRBJ2-2; possibly TRBD1 for D (5 bases). This CDR3 has 13 amino acids. V dropped 4 bases and J dropped 5 bases, with 8 bases sitting between them.

This chain uses TRBV28 with TRBJ1-2; 8 bases are a match to TRBD1. Germline assignment: CDR1 MDHEN and CDR2 SYDVKM. This CDR3 has 14 residues. J gave up 14 bases and V 3 bases, and 14 bases lay outside the gene matches. The CDR3: CASSFPTGGSPGTF. CDR3 bases: TGTGCCAGCAGTTTCCCAACAGGGGGATCCCCGGGGACCTTC.

The chain links TRBV28 to TRBJ1-6; no clear D gene. CDR1 and CDR2 from the germline V gene are MDHEN and SYDVKM. The ends were cut back, 4 bases at V and 0 bases at J, with 13 bases in the middle. The CDR3 covers 17 residues. This chain's CDR3 is CASSSLTESSYNSPLHF. In nucleotides, the CDR3 is TGTGCCAGCAGTTCTCTGACGGAGAGCTCCTATAATTCACCCCTCCACTTT.

The chain carries TRBV6-2 or TRBV6-3 and TRBJ1-2; D call uncertain. This CDR3 has 13 residues. Germline V gene sequence: CDR1 MNHEY, CDR2 SVGEGT. Trimming stripped 2 bases from V and 1 base from J, with 5 bases between. CDR3 in DNA: TGTGCCAGCAGTTACCAGGATAACTATGGCTACACCTTC. This translates into CASSYQDNYGYTF.

The chain has TRBV28 and TRBJ2-5; 11 bases fit TRBD2. Germline lookup yields CDR1 MDHEN and CDR2 SYDVKM. This CDR3 comprises 16 residues. The trim removed 0 bases at V and 5 bases at J, leaving 5 bases unmatched. CDR3 coding DNA: TGTGCCAGCAGTTTATGGGCTAGCGGGAGGAGGGAGACCCAGTACTTC. It translates to CASSLWASGRRETQYF.

The chain uses TRBV6-5 and TRBJ1-6; possibly TRBD1 for D (5 bases). V was trimmed by 6 bases and J by 10 bases, leaving 10 bases between them. This CDR3 is built from 12 residues. Germline CDR1 is MNHEY and CDR2 is SVGAGI. The CDR3 DNA reads TGTGCCAGCAGCATCGACAGATCACCCCTCCACTTT. Its translation is CASSIDRSPLHF.

The chain joins TRBV7-2 to TRBJ2-1; D gene unclear. Trimming took 1 base from V and 4 from J, leaving 11 bases between them. The CDR3 sequence is 15 residues long. CDR1 is SGHTA, CDR2 FQGNSA, per germline. CDR3 loop: CASSLVDSPYNEQFF. The CDR3 DNA is TGTGCCAGCAGCTTAGTTGATAGCCCGTACAATGAGCAGTTCTTC.

Notes on this clone: The junction differs from germline at one of its ends, possibly a read error. Distinct nucleotide sequences in the sample also encode this CDR3. The chain recombines TRBV7-6 with TRBJ2-7, with D possibly being TRBD1 (5 bases). Germline V lookup: CDR1 SGHVS, CDR2 FNYEAQ. CDR3 length equals 17 residues. The CDR3 DNA is TGCGCCAGCAGCGTCGGTTCAGGGCCAAGTCCGTCCTACGAGCAGTACTTC. It specifies CASSVGSGPSPSYEQYF.

The rearrangement links TRBV13 to TRBJ1-1; TRBD1 aligns across 9 bases. The germline V gene encodes CDR1 PRHDT and CDR2 FYEKMQ (reference sequence). V was clipped by 5 bases and J by 4 bases; unmatched bases: 8. This CDR3 has 15 amino acids. The CDR3 DNA reads as TGTGCCAGCAGCCTCCTTCGGACAGGGGCCACTGAAGCTTTCTTT. This gives the protein CASSLLRTGATEAFF.

In DNA, the CDR3 is TGTGCCACCAGTGTCGGAGTGAACACTGAAGCTTTCTTT. It is translated as CATSVGVNTEAFF. The chain recombines TRBV24-1 with TRBJ1-1, with D uncertain. Germline V lookup: CDR1 KGHDR, CDR2 SFDVKD. This CDR3 comprises 13 residues. V lost 5 bases and J lost 0, with 6 bases in between.

The V gene is TRBV5-4, the J gene TRBJ2-3; 9 nucleotides line up with TRBD1. Germline V lookup: CDR1 SGHNT, CDR2 YYREEE (reference sequence). This CDR3 spans 15 amino acids. V lost 3 bases and J lost 6; bases outside the gene matches: 8. CDR3 sequence: CASSWGQGGSDTQYF. The CDR3 DNA reads TGTGCCAGCAGCTGGGGACAGGGAGGGTCCGATACGCAGTATTTT.

This clone has only one observation. V is TRBV7-2 and J is TRBJ2-7; 15 positions agree with TRBD2. From germline, CDR1 is SGHTA and CDR2 FQGNSA. V dropped 0 bases and J dropped 7; count of bases not matched to a gene: 13. The CDR3 runs 19 residues. CDR3 DNA: TGTGCCAGCAGCTTAGCTCTTCCCCCGGGACTAGCGGGGGGTAGGGAGCAGTACTTC. Protein sequence: CASSLALPPGLAGGREQYF.

This chain joins TRBV5-1 and TRBJ2-2, with 7 bases matching TRBD1. The junction had 6 bases not matched to a gene; V was cut back by 4 bases and J by 6 bases. CDR1 and CDR2 from the germline V gene are SGHRS and YFSETQ. The CDR3 runs 14 residues. CDR3 region: CASSTRQGPGELFF. The CDR3 DNA reads TGCGCCAGCAGCACCAGACAGGGACCCGGGGAGCTGTTTTTT.

This clone is a singleton in its sample. CDR3 amino acids: CASSPDRGLGGTEAFF. The CDR3 DNA sequence: TGTGCCAGCAGCCCGGACAGGGGGTTAGGGGGCACTGAAGCTTTCTTT. The chain has TRBV5-4 and TRBJ1-1, with TRBD1 matching over 10 bases. This CDR3 is 16 amino acids long. The junction had 10 bases not matched to a gene; V was cut back by 4 bases and J by 4 bases. From germline, CDR1 is SGHNT and CDR2 YYREEE (reference sequence).

The rearrangement joins TRBV5-1 to TRBJ2-1, with 8 bases lining up with TRBD2. With V trimmed by 0 bases and J by 9 bases, 11 bases remained unmatched. Germline lookup yields CDR1 SGHRS and CDR2 YFSETQ. This CDR3 comprises 16 residues. In DNA, the CDR3 is TGCGCCAGCAGCTTGGCGGCGGGAGGCGTTGATAGTGAGCAGTTCTTC. The encoded protein is CASSLAAGGVDSEQFF.

The V gene is TRBV7-2, the J gene TRBJ2-4; D is ambiguous. The CDR3 is made up of 16 amino acids. Per the germline V gene, CDR1 is SGHTA and CDR2 is FQGNSA. V gave up 2 bases and J gave up 0 bases, with 11 bases separating them. As DNA, the CDR3 is TGTGCCAGCAGCTTACAAGAGACTCTAGCCAAAAACATTCAGTACTTC. Translation gives CASSLQETLAKNIQYF. Complete variable domain (other parts from reference TRBV7-2 and TRBJ2-4): GAGVSQSPSNKVTEKGKDVELRCDPISGHTALYWYRQSLGQGLEFLIYFQGNSAPDKSGLPSDRFSAERTGGSVSTLTIQRTQQEDSAVYLCASSLQETLAKNIQYFGAGTRLSVL.

A remark on this clone: This CDR3 is also generated by other DNA sequences in the sample. J is TRBJ1-5 and V is TRBV7-9, with TRBD1 identical over 8 bases. Germline values: CDR1 SEHNR, CDR2 FQNEAQ (reference sequence). The CDR3 is made up of 14 amino acids. Trimming cost V 2 bases and J 5 bases; bases outside gene matches: 2. The CDR3 is CASSLTGGDQPQHF. The CDR3 DNA follows: TGTGCCAGCAGCTTAACAGGGGGGGATCAGCCCCAGCATTTT.

The rearrangement joins TRBV5-8 to TRBJ2-1, with 7 nucleotides matching TRBD2. The CDR3 consists of 16 residues. Germline V lookup: CDR1 SGHTS, CDR2 YDEGEE. The junction had 6 bases not matched to a gene; V was cut back by 3 bases and J by 0 bases. This CDR3 reads CASSSRDYSSYNEQFF. Here the CDR3 DNA reads TGTGCCAGCAGCTCCCGGGACTACAGCTCCTACAATGAGCAGTTCTTC.

This rearrangement joins TRBV5-1 to TRBJ2-3, with a tentative D call TRBD2 (7 bases). The CDR3 length is 16 residues. The germline V gene encodes CDR1 SGHRS and CDR2 YFSETQ. Trimming pared 4 bases from V and 3 bases from J, leaving 18 bases between. DNA for the CDR3: TGCGCCAGCAGCCCCATGGGGGCTAGCGGTACAGATACGCAGTATTTT. Protein sequence: CASSPMGASGTDTQYF.

The J gene is TRBJ1-2, the V gene TRBV20-1, with TRBD1 matching over 8 bases. Germline V CDR1 and CDR2: DFQATT, SNEGSKA (reference sequence). The V and J ends lost 6 bases and 9 bases, in that order; junction bases with no gene match: 6. The CDR3 is made up of 11 amino acids. CDR3 sequence reads: CSAGQGLSYTF. The CDR3 DNA sequence: TGCAGTGCCGGACAGGGTTTGAGCTACACCTTC.

This clone showed up just a few times. The CDR3 loop is CSVGQGVTDTQYF. CDR3 nucleotides: TGCAGCGTTGGTCAGGGGGTCACAGATACGCAGTATTTT. The chain couples TRBV29-1 to TRBJ2-3, with TRBD1 identical over 7 bases. This CDR3 contains 13 residues. V gave up 4 bases and J gave up 2 bases; unmatched junction bases: 3. The germline CDR1 and CDR2 sequences are SQVTM and ANQGSEA.

The chain carries TRBV18 and TRBJ2-1, with D perhaps matching TRBD1 (5 bases). Germline V gives CDR1 KGHSH, CDR2 LQKENI. There are 16 residues in the CDR3. Trimming stripped 0 bases from V and 0 bases from J, with 9 bases between. The CDR3 bases are TGTGCCAGCTCACCACCGGGGCGGAACTCCTACAATGAGCAGTTCTTC. It specifies CASSPPGRNSYNEQFF.

V usage is TRBV28 and J usage is TRBJ2-2, with 9 positions matching TRBD2. With V trimmed by 8 bases and J by 6 bases, 10 bases remained unmatched. The CDR3 spans 15 residues. CDR1 is MDHEN and CDR2 is SYDVKM in the germline V gene. In DNA, the CDR3 is TGTGCCAGCGTATGGAGTAGCGGGAGACCCGGGGAGCTGTTTTTT. Translating gives CASVWSSGRPGELFF.

The rearrangement uses TRBV7-9 and TRBJ1-6; D is unresolved. The CDR3 runs to 16 residues. V gave up 1 base and J gave up 8 bases, with 15 bases separating them. Germline lookup yields CDR1 SEHNR and CDR2 FQNEAQ (reference sequence). CDR3 loop: CASSLGPTSSHSPLHF. The CDR3 coding sequence is TGTGCCAGCAGCTTAGGTCCGACTTCCTCCCATTCACCCCTCCACTTT. The full variable domain, rest sourced from reference TRBV7-9 and TRBJ1-6, is DTGVSQNPRHKITKRGQNVTFRCDPISEHNRLYWYRQTLGQGPEFLTYFQNEAQLEKSRLLSDRFSAERPKGSFSTLEIQRTEQGDSAMYLCASSLGPTSSHSPLHFGNGTRLTVT.

V usage is TRBV6-2 or TRBV6-3 and J usage is TRBJ2-1, with TRBD2 matching over 10 bases. Germline-derived CDR1 and CDR2 are MNHEY and SVGEGT. The V and J ends lost 6 bases and 4 bases, in that order; junction bases with no gene match: 9. The CDR3 has 16 residues. Here the CDR3 DNA reads TGTGCCAGCAGCCCCCATCAAGCGGGAGGGTACAATGAGCAGTTCTTC. It encodes CASSPHQAGGYNEQFF.

The chain has TRBV7-2 and TRBJ2-2; the match to TRBD2 covers 7 bases. The CDR3 extends over 16 amino acids. The germline CDR1 and CDR2 sequences are SGHTA and FQGNSA. Losses at the gene ends were 5 bases for V and 4 bases for J; bases not matched to a gene: 10. CDR3 sequence: CASSPRAGVGTGELFF. CDR3 nucleotide sequence: TGTGCCAGCAGCCCCCGGGCGGGAGTCGGCACCGGGGAGCTGTTTTTT.

The V gene is TRBV30, the J gene TRBJ1-4; D gene ambiguous. V was clipped by 2 bases and J by 4 bases, with 11 bases between them. Germline lookup yields CDR1 GTSNPN and CDR2 SVGIG (reference sequence). This CDR3 spans 14 amino acids. This CDR3 is CAWSPFRLNEKLFF. The CDR3 bases are TGTGCCTGGAGTCCGTTCAGGCTTAATGAAAAACTGTTTTTT. The variable domain in full, completed from reference TRBV30 and TRBJ1-4, reads SQTIHQWPATLVQPVGSPLSLECTVEGTSNPNLYWYRQAAGRGLQLLFYSVGIGQISSEVPQNLSASRPQDRQFILSSKKLLLSDSGFYLCAWSPFRLNEKLFFGSGTQLSVL.

This chain joins TRBV19 and TRBJ2-1, with D possibly TRBD2 on 5 matching bases. Trimming left V 4 bases short and J 6 bases short, with 13 bases between. There are 14 residues in the CDR3. Germline CDR1 and CDR2: LNHDA and SQIVND (reference sequence). The CDR3 protein is CASSRRVGVNEQFF. The DNA for the CDR3 is TGTGCCAGTAGTAGGCGGGTCGGAGTCAATGAGCAGTTCTTC.